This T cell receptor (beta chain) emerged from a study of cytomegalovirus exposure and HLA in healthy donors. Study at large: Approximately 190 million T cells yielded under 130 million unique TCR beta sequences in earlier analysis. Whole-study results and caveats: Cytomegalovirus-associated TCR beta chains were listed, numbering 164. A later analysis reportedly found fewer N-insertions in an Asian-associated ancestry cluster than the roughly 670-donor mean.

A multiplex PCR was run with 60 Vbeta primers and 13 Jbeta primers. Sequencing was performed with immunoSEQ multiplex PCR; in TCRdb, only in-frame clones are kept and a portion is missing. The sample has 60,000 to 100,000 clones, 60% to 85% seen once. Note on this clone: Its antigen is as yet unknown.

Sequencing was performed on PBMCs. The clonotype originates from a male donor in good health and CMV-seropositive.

The CDR3 region is CASSYGQNEQFF. The CDR3 DNA reads as TGCGCCAGCAGCTACGGACAGAATGAGCAGTTCTTC. J is TRBJ2-1 and V is TRBV5-1; maybe TRBD1 (6 bases). There are 12 residues in the CDR3. V shed 3 bases and J shed 7 bases, with 8 bases lying between them. Germline V lookup: CDR1 SGHRS, CDR2 YFSETQ.